This record covers a single TCR beta chain. Data came from immunoSEQ multiplex PCR; TCRdb stores just in-frame clones and leaves some out. Of some 230,000 clones in the sample, 82% were seen once. This entry belongs to a study of blood T cell repertoires in COVID-19. Seattle's cohort entered during active infection and was followed longitudinally. V was pared by 3 bases and J by 7 bases, with 5 bases of the junction left unmatched. The CDR3 consists of 13 residues. Per germline, CDR1 DFQATT and CDR2 SNEGSKA (reference sequence). The sequence derives from a woman older than 75 with COVID-19, enrolled during active disease. The sequenced sample was peripheral blood. J is TRBJ1-5 and V is TRBV20-1; 8 nucleotides align to TRBD1. The CDR3 coding sequence is TGCAGTGCTAGTCCGGGACAGGTACAGCCCCAGCATTTT. It is translated as CSASPGQVQPQHF.